This T cell receptor (beta chain) was observed in a study of shared clonotypes between healthy human individuals (dated by TCRdb to about 2020). As for the study more broadly: Two women and a few men aged 18 to 49 years were included in the cohort. Per donor, three plates each were used for CD4 naive and CD4 memory, two for CD8 naive, and one for CD8 memory. The study deeply sequenced blood TCR repertoires of about 5 healthy adults to estimate repertoire size and the extent of clonotype sharing between individuals. To increase sequencing depth and limit assay-specific biases, TCR repertoire library preparation and sequencing were carried out by different laboratories using diverse techniques. Each donor's leukapheresis produced roughly between roughly 0.85 and 9.5 billion PBMCs.

The donors were healthy, HIV-negative adults with no recently reported acute infections or vaccinations. Every donor was a Caucasian adult living in Nashville, Tennessee, USA. The CD8 memory samples were a combination of magnetically selected CD45RO+ cells and CCR7-negative CD45RA+ effector memory (TemRA) cells. After blood collection by leukapheresis, PBMCs were isolated using Ficoll-Histopaque density gradient centrifugation and then cryopreserved in the vapor phase of liquid nitrogen. Analytical flow cytometry was used to check the purity and quantity of each magnetically sorted T cell population. From each sorted fraction, genomic DNA was isolated and quantified by UV absorbance on a Nanodrop 2000c. TCR CDR3 regions were amplified from genomic DNA by multiplex PCR using the deep immunoSEQ assay. Extracted genomic DNA from each cell subset was distributed evenly across all wells of several immunoSEQ 96-well plates, and each plate was treated as a replicate. For sorted subsets, about 220 ng of genomic DNA, equivalent to 25,000 to 35,000 T cell genomes, went into each replicate PCR. The purified libraries were quantified using a Qubit 3.0 fluorometer, sized with a Bioanalyzer 2100, and then quantified again using the KAPA Library Quantification kit. A separate single-read 150-cycle Illumina NextSeq 550 flow cell was used to sequence each immunoSEQ 96-well plate. On the study's bioinformatics: Because the immunoSEQ output held only junctional sequences and lacked quality scores, the filtering could not match the filtering applied to full-length reads. Sequences were annotated with PyIR, a Python wrapper for IgBLAST v1.9, using IMGT germline references to assign V/J genes and CDR3. Reads were filtered out if the reads had weak V/J assignments (E-value above 1e-6), no CDR3, stop codons, out-of-frame junctions, or ambiguous translated residues. V3J clonotypes were defined by identical inferred V gene, J gene, and CDR3 amino acid sequence. To compute the percentage overlap between repertoires, the number of shared unique clonotypes was divided by the size of the smaller repertoire. Repertoire richness was assessed with RTK rarefaction, the Chao1 estimator, and Recon v2.1 estimates of unobserved clonotypes. For all TCRbeta clonotypes obtained by the gDNA method from a few donors, generation probabilities were computed with OLGA. TCRdb retrieved this table from immuneACCESS and kept in-frame rearrangements only. Not all clones are present; in checked studies, unresolved V genes account for under half, and no reason is known for the remainder. V and J calls and clone size follow that table, whereas D and trimming were derived from the DNA. A total of fewer than 850,000 clones appear in this sample, about 90% of them only once. The ten top clones hold 30% to 35% of the sample.

What the research found in general, with its limitations: The small number of donors limited the genetic and exposure-history diversity represented. Sampling was restricted to blood, and TCR repertoires in tissues likely differ from the TCR repertoires found in blood. Rarefaction of sorted-subset datasets indicated incomplete sequencing despite the large sequencing depth. Across a few donors, approximately 4.6% of naive CD4, 3.5% of naive CD8, about 2.3% of memory CD4, and roughly 0.4% of memory CD8 clonotypes were shared. Larger estimated clonotype richness was generally found for naive subsets than for memory subsets. Higher generation probabilities were observed for clonotypes shared by all four sorted-subset donors than for non-shared clonotypes. Pairwise subsampling led to the expectation that sequencing depth would affect the degree of clonotype sharing among donors.

Notes on this clone: What this receptor recognizes is not known. It has no much larger one-base neighbor in the sample; base qualities were not kept.

The receptor was derived from a man aged 18-30 years in good health. Some clones in this sample may be carry-over from other donors' samples. The sequenced sample consisted of memory CD8+ T cells from PBMCs. The cell subset or site label of this sample denotes: CD45RO+ cells pooled with CCR7-negative TemRA cells.

The DNA is TGTGCCAGTAGTATCCGGCTAGGGGCCGAGTTTATTAACTATGGCTACACCTTC. Translation gives CASSIRLGAEFINYGYTF. The chain couples TRBV19 to TRBJ1-2; perhaps TRBD1 is the D gene, with 5 bases matching. The junction shows trimming of 3 bases on V and 1 base on J, plus 21 bases between the germline ends. CDR1 and CDR2 (LNHDA, SQIVND) derive from the germline V gene (reference sequence). The CDR3 has 18 amino acids, counting the end cysteine and phenylalanine. Solely the CDR3 DNA is kept, with 54 bases framed from the first base.